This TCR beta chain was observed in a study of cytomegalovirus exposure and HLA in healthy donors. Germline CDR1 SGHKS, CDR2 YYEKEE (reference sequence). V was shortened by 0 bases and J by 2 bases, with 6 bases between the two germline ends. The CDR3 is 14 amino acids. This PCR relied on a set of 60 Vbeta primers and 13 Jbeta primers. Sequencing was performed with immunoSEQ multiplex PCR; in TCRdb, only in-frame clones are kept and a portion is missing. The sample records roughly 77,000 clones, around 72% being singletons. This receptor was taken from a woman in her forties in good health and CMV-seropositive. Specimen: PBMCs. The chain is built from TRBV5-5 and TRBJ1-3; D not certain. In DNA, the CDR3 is TGTGCCAGCAGCTTGGCGGTGCCTGGAAACACCATATATTTT. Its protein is CASSLAVPGNTIYF.